These 26 T cell receptor beta chains originate from one sample sequenced in a study of blood T cell repertoires in COVID-19. Profiled with immunoSEQ multiplex PCR; TCRdb holds only in-frame clones, not every one. The sample holds roughly 56,000 clones, 89% seen once. The material sequenced was peripheral blood. These receptor sequences come from a human donor in a cohort sampled during active COVID-19.

This chain connects TRBV5-4 to TRBJ2-7, with a weak D call TRBD1 (5 bases). Trimming stripped 2 bases from V and 2 bases from J, with 17 bases between. From germline, CDR1 is SGHNT and CDR2 YYREEE (reference sequence). The CDR3 is 16 residues long. The CDR3 nucleotides are TGTGCCAGCAGCTTTTTCAGGGTTCTCACGGCCTACGAGCAGTACTTC. It codes for CASSFFRVLTAYEQYF.

In its sample, this clone was seen a few times. This sequence joins TRBV19 and TRBJ2-7, with TRBD2 matching 15 bases. The CDR3 spans 16 residues. Germline V CDR1 and CDR2: LNHDA, SQIVND (reference sequence). The J segment lost 6 bases and the V segment lost 5 bases, leaving 8 bases of the junction unmatched. The CDR3 sequence: CASSLRTSGGAPEQYF. CDR3 DNA sequence: TGTGCCAGTAGTCTCCGGACTAGCGGGGGGGCTCCCGAGCAGTACTTC.

V usage is TRBV7-9 and J usage is TRBJ2-7; 14 bases are a match to TRBD2. Unmatched junction bases numbered 11, after V lost 4 bases and J lost 9 bases. CDR1 and CDR2 (germline): SEHNR, FQNEAQ (reference sequence). This CDR3 has 16 residues. The CDR3 coding sequence is TGTGCCAGCAGCTCACCCGGACTAGCGGGGGGAGTTGTGCAGTACTTC. Protein sequence: CASSSPGLAGGVVQYF.

V is TRBV27 and J is TRBJ1-1; D unresolved. CDR3 size: 16 residues. Looked up from germline, CDR1 is MNHEY and CDR2 is SMNVEV (reference sequence). The germline V and J ends were trimmed by 1 base and 4 bases, with 16 bases remaining between them. DNA of the CDR3: TGTGCCAGCAGTTTATACACCACATTGGCAGGCACTGAAGCTTTCTTT. This gives the protein CASSLYTTLAGTEAFF.

The chain employs TRBV27 and TRBJ1-2, with TRBD1 matching over 9 bases. This CDR3 has 15 amino acids. Trimming took 6 bases from V and 1 from J; bases not matched to a gene: 6. Germline CDR1 is MNHEY and CDR2 is SMNVEV (reference sequence). For the CDR3, the DNA is TGTGCCAGCAGCAGGAGGACAGGGGTTAACTATGGCTACACCTTC. Residues: CASSRRTGVNYGYTF.

This chain links TRBV4-1 with TRBJ1-3; D ambiguous. The CDR3 is 18 amino acids. The V end lost 0 bases, the J end lost 0 bases, and 15 bases lay between the germline ends. In germline, CDR1 is MGHRA, CDR2 YSYEKL. The CDR3 is CASSQDFSAAHSGNTIYF. CDR3 coding DNA: TGCGCCAGCAGCCAAGATTTCTCGGCGGCACACTCTGGAAACACCATATATTTT.

This clone was observed a few times. The V call is TRBV6-5, the J call TRBJ1-6; TRBD1 agrees at 8 bases. The CDR3 spans 14 residues. With V trimmed by 7 bases and J by 9 bases, 8 bases remained unmatched. The germline V gene has CDR1 MNHEY and CDR2 SVGAGI. Here the CDR3 DNA reads TGTGCCAGCACCCCAGGGGGCGGAGGTTCACCCCTCCACTTT. Translating gives CASTPGGGGSPLHF.

This clone has only one observation. The chain couples TRBV5-4 to TRBJ1-6; D might be TRBD1 (5 bases). The CDR3 covers 18 residues. V lost 0 bases to trimming and J lost 3 bases, with 16 bases between them. Germline loops: CDR1 SGHNT, CDR2 YYREEE (reference sequence). The CDR3 is CASSLVVGGSLYNSPLHF. As DNA, the CDR3 is TGTGCCAGCAGCTTGGTAGTCGGGGGGAGTCTCTATAATTCACCCCTCCACTTT.

This clone was counted a few times. The chain combines TRBV25-1 with TRBJ1-6, with a weak D call TRBD1 (6 bases). V was shortened by 5 bases and J by 2 bases, with 10 bases between the two germline ends. CDR3 length: 15 residues. The germline gives CDR1 MGHDK, CDR2 SYGVNS. The chain's CDR3 is CASSSQGTYNSPLHF. The CDR3 nucleotides are TGTGCCAGCAGTTCCCAGGGGACCTATAATTCACCCCTCCACTTT.

The chain uses TRBV10-3 and TRBJ2-3; TRBD2 matches 11 bases. Trimming at V came to 10 bases and at J to 2 bases, leaving 8 bases not matched to a gene. CDR3 length equals 15 residues. Germline assignment: CDR1 ENHRY and CDR2 SYGVKD. For the CDR3, the DNA is TGTGCCACCTCGGGACTAGCGGACTTCACAGATACGCAGTATTTT. It encodes CATSGLADFTDTQYF.

This rearrangement joins TRBV10-3 to TRBJ2-3; a weak D match, TRBD1 (6 bases). The V gene lost 5 bases and the J gene lost 10 bases, with 10 bases spanning the gap. CDR1 is ENHRY, CDR2 SYGVKD, per germline. The CDR3 is 11 residues long. The CDR3 DNA sequence: TGTGCCATCAGTTCGGCAGGGGCGCAGTATTTT. Protein sequence: CAISSAGAQYF.

The rearrangement links TRBV7-9 to TRBJ1-2; D may be TRBD1 (6 bases). Germline V gene lookup returns CDR1 SEHNR and CDR2 FQNEAQ (reference sequence). V was cut by 0 bases and J by 2 bases, with 13 bases left in between. CDR3 length: 16 residues. The DNA for the CDR3 is TGTGCCAGCAGCTTAGCCTCTATGGACAGAAACTATGGCTACACCTTC. Protein product: CASSLASMDRNYGYTF.

This clone was seen a single time. The rearrangement joins TRBV7-2 to TRBJ2-7; a weak D match, TRBD1 (6 bases). This CDR3 has 15 amino acids. The V and J ends lost 5 bases and 2 bases respectively, with 16 bases between them. CDR1 and CDR2 (germline): SGHTA, FQGNSA. DNA of the CDR3: TGTGCCAGCAGCACACAGGGTAACGTTCCCTACGAGCAGTACTTC. Its translation is CASSTQGNVPYEQYF.

V gene TRBV3-1 (or the pseudogene TRBV3-2) combines with J gene TRBJ1-1, with D unclear. V was trimmed by 0 bases and J by 8 bases, leaving 10 bases between them. CDR1 and CDR2 (germline): LGHDT, YNNKEL (reference sequence). CDR3 size: 13 residues. DNA of the CDR3: TGTGCCAGCAGCCAAGATCGAGGGAAGGAAGCTTTCTTT. It encodes CASSQDRGKEAFF.

A single count supports this clone. The genes are TRBV3-1 (or the pseudogene TRBV3-2) and TRBJ1-5, with unresolved D. The CDR3 length is 14 residues. CDR1 and CDR2 from the germline V gene are LGHDT and YNNKEL (reference sequence). The V and J ends lost 2 bases and 2 bases respectively, with 7 bases between them. The CDR3 nucleotides read TGTGCCAGCAGCCAATTCGCGGGCAATCAGCCCCAGCATTTT. Residues: CASSQFAGNQPQHF.

The rearrangement links TRBV24-1 to TRBJ2-5; 7 bases are shared with TRBD1. The CDR3 loop spans 14 amino acids. Germline values: CDR1 KGHDR, CDR2 SFDVKD. The J segment lost 4 bases and the V segment lost 9 bases, leaving 10 bases of the junction unmatched. The CDR3 coding sequence is TGTGCCACCCCCGACAGGGACCCCCGAGAGACCCAGTACTTC. Amino acids: CATPDRDPRETQYF.

V is TRBV2 and J is TRBJ2-7; D might be TRBD1 (6 bases). V lost 7 bases, J lost 4 bases, and 17 bases lay in between. Germline V CDR1 and CDR2: SNHLY, FYNNEI. The CDR3 has 14 residues. For the CDR3, the DNA is TGTGCCAGCACCCTGACAGGCCAAGCTTACGAGCAGTACTTC. As protein: CASTLTGQAYEQYF.

The chain recombines TRBV4-3 with TRBJ2-2; 10 bases align to TRBD2. CDR3 length equals 15 residues. The germline CDR1 and CDR2 sequences are LGHNA and YSLEER. V was clipped by 2 bases and J by 7 bases; unmatched bases: 4. Written as DNA, the CDR3 is TGCGCCAGCAGCCAACTAGCGGGGGCCGGCGGGGAGCTGTTTTTT. Translated: CASSQLAGAGGELFF.

The V and J genes are TRBV7-9 and TRBJ2-7; D may be TRBD1 (5 bases). The V end was cut by 3 bases, the J end by 7 bases, with 16 bases between. CDR1 and CDR2 from the germline V gene are SEHNR and FQNEAQ (reference sequence). CDR3 length: 14 amino acids. The CDR3, as DNA: TGTGCCAGCAGCTTCACATCAGCCTCAGGGGAGCAGTACTTC. Its protein is CASSFTSASGEQYF.

This clone was counted a single time. V and J are TRBV7-2 and TRBJ2-7; possible D gene TRBD1, 6 bases. With 1 base removed from V and 0 bases from J, the gap between germline ends came to 13 bases. Germline V gene sequence: CDR1 SGHTA, CDR2 FQGNSA. The CDR3 is 16 residues long. CDR3 sequence (DNA): TGTGCCAGCAGCTTAGAGGGGACATGGAGCTCCTACGAGCAGTACTTC. Protein sequence: CASSLEGTWSSYEQYF.

The genes are TRBV5-1 and TRBJ1-2; 11 bases fit TRBD1. Germline-derived CDR1 and CDR2 are SGHRS and YFSETQ. J lost 2 bases, V lost 3 bases, and 3 bases had no gene match. The CDR3 is made up of 15 amino acids. DNA for the CDR3: TGCGCCAGCAGCTGGACAGGGGGCAGCAACTATGGCTACACCTTC. The encoded protein is CASSWTGGSNYGYTF.

The gene calls are TRBV30 and TRBJ2-5; D is possibly TRBD2 (6 bases). This CDR3 contains 14 residues. Trimming shortened V by 0 bases and J by 4 bases, and 12 bases separated the two germline ends. The germline CDR1 and CDR2 sequences are GTSNPN and SVGIG (reference sequence). CDR3 protein: CAWSVSRRGETQYF. In nucleotides, the CDR3 is TGTGCCTGGAGTGTGTCCAGGCGGGGAGAGACCCAGTACTTC. Full variable domain (remainder filled in from reference TRBV30 and TRBJ2-5): SQTIHQWPATLVQPVGSPLSLECTVEGTSNPNLYWYRQAAGRGLQLLFYSVGIGQISSEVPQNLSASRPQDRQFILSSKKLLLSDSGFYLCAWSVSRRGETQYFGPGTRLLVL.

V gene TRBV19 combines with J gene TRBJ1-5, with 8 positions matching TRBD1. The CDR3 totals 15 residues. The trim removed 0 bases at V and 7 bases at J, leaving 5 bases unmatched. In germline, CDR1 is LNHDA, CDR2 SQIVND (reference sequence). CDR3 DNA: TGTGCCAGTAGTATAGATCAGGGGGCCAAGCAGCCCCAGCATTTT. It codes for CASSIDQGAKQPQHF.

Of note for this clone: Different DNA sequences within this sample yield the same CDR3. The chain has TRBV18 and TRBJ1-5, with D uncertain. Between the trimmed V and J ends, which lost 3 bases and 5 bases, there was a span of 8 bases. Looked up from germline, CDR1 is KGHSH and CDR2 is LQKENI. This CDR3 spans 13 amino acids. The CDR3 coding sequence is TGTGCCAGCTCACCCGGTAGAGATCAGCCCCAGCATTTT. It specifies CASSPGRDQPQHF.

The sample holds one count of this clone. This chain uses TRBV7-6 with TRBJ2-7; 8 bases agree with TRBD2. The CDR3 length is 17 residues. Per germline, CDR1 SGHVS and CDR2 FNYEAQ. With 1 base clipped from V and 4 bases from J, the junction kept 12 bases outside the gene matches. The CDR3 is CASSLVLAGTRSYEQYF. The CDR3 DNA follows: TGTGCCAGCAGCTTAGTTTTGGCCGGGACTAGATCTTACGAGCAGTACTTC.

The gene calls are TRBV19 and TRBJ2-1; 9 nucleotides align to TRBD2. The CDR3 runs to 17 residues. Germline CDR1 LNHDA, CDR2 SQIVND (reference sequence). With V trimmed by 4 bases and J by 0 bases, 7 bases remained unmatched. In DNA form, the CDR3 reads TGTGCCAGTAGTACCTCTAGCGGGGAAAGCTCCTACAATGAGCAGTTCTTC. Its protein is CASSTSSGESSYNEQFF.